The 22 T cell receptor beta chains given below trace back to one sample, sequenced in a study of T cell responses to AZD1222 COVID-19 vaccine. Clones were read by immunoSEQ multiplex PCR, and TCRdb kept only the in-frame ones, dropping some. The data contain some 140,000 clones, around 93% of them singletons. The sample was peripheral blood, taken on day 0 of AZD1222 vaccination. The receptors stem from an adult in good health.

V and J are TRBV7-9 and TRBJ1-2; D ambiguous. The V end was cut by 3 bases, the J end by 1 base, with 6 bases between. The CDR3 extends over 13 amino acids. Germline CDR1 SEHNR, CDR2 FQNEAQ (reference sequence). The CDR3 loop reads CASSFLDNYGYTF. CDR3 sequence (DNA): TGTGCCAGCAGCTTCTTGGATAACTATGGCTACACCTTC.

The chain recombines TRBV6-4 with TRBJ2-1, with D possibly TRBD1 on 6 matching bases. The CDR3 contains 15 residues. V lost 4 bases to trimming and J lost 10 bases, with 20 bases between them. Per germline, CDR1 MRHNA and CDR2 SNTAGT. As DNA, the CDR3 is TGTGCCAGCAGTGGAGGGGCCGGGCAGGGGTCGGAGCAGTTCTTC. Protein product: CASSGGAGQGSEQFF.

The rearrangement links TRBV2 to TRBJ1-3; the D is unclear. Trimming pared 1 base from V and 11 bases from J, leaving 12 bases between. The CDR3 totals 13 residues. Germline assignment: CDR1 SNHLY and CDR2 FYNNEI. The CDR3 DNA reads TGTGCCAGCAGTGAAGTAAAAGGTCGTCCCATATATTTT. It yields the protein CASSEVKGRPIYF. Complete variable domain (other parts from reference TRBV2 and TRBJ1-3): EPEVTQTPSHQVTQMGQEVILRCVPISNHLYFYWYRQILGQKVEFLVSFYNNEISEKSEIFDDQFSVERPDGSNFTLKIRSTKLEDSAMYFCASSEVKGRPIYFGEGSWLTVV.

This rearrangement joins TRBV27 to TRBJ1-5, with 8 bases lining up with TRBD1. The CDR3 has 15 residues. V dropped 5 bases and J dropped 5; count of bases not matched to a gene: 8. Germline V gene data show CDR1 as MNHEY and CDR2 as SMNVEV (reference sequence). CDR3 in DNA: TGTGCCAGCAGTCCTTTCACAGGGGGTCATCAGCCCCAGCATTTT. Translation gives CASSPFTGGHQPQHF.

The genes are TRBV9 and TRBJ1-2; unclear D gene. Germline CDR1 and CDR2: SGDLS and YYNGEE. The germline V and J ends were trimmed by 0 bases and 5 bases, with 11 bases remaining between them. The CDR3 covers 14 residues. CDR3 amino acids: CASSVESSAYGYTF. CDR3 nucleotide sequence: TGTGCCAGCAGCGTAGAGAGTAGCGCGTATGGCTACACCTTC.

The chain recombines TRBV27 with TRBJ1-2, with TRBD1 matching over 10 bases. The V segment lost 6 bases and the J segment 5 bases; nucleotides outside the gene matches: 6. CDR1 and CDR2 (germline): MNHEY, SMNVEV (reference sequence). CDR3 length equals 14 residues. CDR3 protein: CASSPTGGVYGYTF. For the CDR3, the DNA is TGTGCCAGCAGCCCGACAGGGGGCGTTTATGGCTACACCTTC.

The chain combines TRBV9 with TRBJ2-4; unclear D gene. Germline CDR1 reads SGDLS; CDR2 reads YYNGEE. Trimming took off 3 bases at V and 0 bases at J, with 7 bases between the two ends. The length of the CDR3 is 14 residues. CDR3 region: CASSGGLAKNIQYF. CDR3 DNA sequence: TGTGCCAGCAGCGGGGGTCTAGCCAAAAACATTCAGTACTTC. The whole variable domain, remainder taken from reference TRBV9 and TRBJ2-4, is DSGVTQTPKHLITATGQRVTLRCSPRSGDLSVYWYQQSLDQGLQFLIQYYNGEERAKGNILERFSAQQFPDLHSELNLSSLELGDSALYFCASSGGLAKNIQYFGAGTRLSVL.

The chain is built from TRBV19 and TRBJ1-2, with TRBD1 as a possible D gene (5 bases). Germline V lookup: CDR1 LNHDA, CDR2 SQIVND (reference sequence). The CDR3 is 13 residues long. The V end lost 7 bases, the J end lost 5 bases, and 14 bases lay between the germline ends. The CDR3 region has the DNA TGTGCCAGTAAAAGGCCAGGGTGGTATGGCTACACCTTC. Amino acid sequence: CASKRPGWYGYTF.

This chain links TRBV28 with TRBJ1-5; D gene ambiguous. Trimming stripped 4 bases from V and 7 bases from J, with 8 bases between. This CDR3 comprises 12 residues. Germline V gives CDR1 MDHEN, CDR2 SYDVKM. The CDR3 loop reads CASSSQSQPQHF. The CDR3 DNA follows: TGTGCCAGCAGTTCCCAAAGCCAGCCCCAGCATTTT.

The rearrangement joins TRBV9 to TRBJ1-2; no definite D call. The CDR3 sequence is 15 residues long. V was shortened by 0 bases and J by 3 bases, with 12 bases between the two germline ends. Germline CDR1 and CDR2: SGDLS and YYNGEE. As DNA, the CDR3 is TGTGCCAGCAGCGTAGCGGGCTCCTGGGACTATGGCTACACCTTC. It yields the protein CASSVAGSWDYGYTF.

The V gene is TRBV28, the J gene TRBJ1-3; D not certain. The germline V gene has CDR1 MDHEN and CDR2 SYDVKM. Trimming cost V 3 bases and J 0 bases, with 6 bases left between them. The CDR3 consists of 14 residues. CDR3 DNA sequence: TGTGCCAGCAGTTTCCGATCCTCTGGAAACACCATATATTTT. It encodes CASSFRSSGNTIYF.

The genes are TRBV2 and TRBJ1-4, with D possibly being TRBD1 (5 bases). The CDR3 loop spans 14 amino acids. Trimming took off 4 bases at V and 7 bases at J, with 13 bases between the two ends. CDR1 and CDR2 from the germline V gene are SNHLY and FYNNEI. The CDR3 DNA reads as TGTGCCAGCAGTGGCCGGATCGGGGGTGAAAAACTGTTTTTT. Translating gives CASSGRIGGEKLFF.

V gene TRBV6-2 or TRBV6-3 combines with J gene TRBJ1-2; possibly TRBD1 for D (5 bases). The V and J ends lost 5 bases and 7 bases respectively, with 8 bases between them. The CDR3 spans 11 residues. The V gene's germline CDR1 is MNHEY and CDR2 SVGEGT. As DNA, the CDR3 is TGTGCCAGCAGTCAGGGCTCTGGCTACACCTTC. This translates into CASSQGSGYTF.

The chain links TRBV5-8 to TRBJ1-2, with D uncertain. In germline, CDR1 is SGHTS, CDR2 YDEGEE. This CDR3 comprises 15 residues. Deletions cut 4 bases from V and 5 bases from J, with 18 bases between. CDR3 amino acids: CASSLIRTGGYGYTF. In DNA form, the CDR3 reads TGTGCCAGCAGCCTCATTCGGACGGGCGGGTATGGCTACACCTTC.

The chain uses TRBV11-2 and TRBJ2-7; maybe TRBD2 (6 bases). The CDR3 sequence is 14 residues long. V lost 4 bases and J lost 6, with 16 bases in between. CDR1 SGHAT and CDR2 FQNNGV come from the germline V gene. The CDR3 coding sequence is TGTGCCAGCAGCTACGGGACTGGGATCGGCGAGCAGTACTTC. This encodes CASSYGTGIGEQYF.

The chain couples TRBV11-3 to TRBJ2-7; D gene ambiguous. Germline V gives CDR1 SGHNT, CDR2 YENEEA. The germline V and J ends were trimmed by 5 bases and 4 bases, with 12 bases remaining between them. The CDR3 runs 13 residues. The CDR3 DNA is TGTGCCAGCAGCCCCGCTCCCCAATACGAGCAGTACTTC. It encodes CASSPAPQYEQYF.

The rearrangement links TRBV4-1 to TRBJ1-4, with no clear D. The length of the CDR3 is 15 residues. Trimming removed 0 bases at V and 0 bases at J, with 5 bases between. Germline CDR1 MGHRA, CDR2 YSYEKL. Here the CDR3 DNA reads TGCGCCAGCAGCCAAGACGCGTCAACTAATGAAAAACTGTTTTTT. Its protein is CASSQDASTNEKLFF.

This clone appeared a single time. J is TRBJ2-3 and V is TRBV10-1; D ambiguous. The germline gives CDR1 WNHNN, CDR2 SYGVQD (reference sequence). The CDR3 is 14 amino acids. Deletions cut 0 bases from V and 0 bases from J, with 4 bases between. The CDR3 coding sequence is TGCGCCAGCAGTGAGTCGACTAGCACAGATACGCAGTATTTT. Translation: CASSESTSTDTQYF.

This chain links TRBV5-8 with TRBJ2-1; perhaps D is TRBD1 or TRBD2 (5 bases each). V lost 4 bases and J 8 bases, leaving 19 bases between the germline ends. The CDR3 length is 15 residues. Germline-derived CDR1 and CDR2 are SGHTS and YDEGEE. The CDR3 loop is CASSTTGTLGHEQFF. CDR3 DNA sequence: TGTGCCAGCAGCACTACCGGGACCTTAGGTCATGAGCAGTTCTTC.

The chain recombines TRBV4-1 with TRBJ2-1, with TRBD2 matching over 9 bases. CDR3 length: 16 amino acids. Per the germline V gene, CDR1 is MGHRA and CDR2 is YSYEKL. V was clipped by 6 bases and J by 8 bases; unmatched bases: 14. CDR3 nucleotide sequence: TGCGCCAGCAGACCTAGCGGGACTCCCCGGAAGGATGAGCAGTTCTTC. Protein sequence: CASRPSGTPRKDEQFF.

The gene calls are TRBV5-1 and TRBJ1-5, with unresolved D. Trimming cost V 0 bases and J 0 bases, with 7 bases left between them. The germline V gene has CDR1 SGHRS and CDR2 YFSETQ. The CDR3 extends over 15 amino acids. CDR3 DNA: TGCGCCAGCAGCTTGGAGCCCAATAGCAATCAGCCCCAGCATTTT. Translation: CASSLEPNSNQPQHF. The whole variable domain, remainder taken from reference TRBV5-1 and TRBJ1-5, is KAGVTQTPRYLIKTRGQQVTLSCSPISGHRSVSWYQQTPGQGLQFLFEYFSETQRNKGNFPGRFSGRQFSNSRSEMNVSTLELGDSALYLCASSLEPNSNQPQHFGDGTRLSIL.

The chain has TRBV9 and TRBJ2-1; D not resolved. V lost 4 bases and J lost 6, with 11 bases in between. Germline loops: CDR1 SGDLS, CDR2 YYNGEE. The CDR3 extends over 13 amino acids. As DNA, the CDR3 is TGTGCCAGCAGCACCCCGGGTGCCAATGAGCAGTTCTTC. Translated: CASSTPGANEQFF.